This T cell receptor beta chain was profiled in a study of T cells in Graves' hyperthyroidism and ophthalmopathy. This CDR3 is built from 16 residues. V trimming: 0 bases; J trimming: 5 bases; junction bases outside the gene matches: 7. Per germline, CDR1 DFQATT and CDR2 SNEGSKA (reference sequence). This clonotype was seen ten or more times. RNA transcripts served as the template for amplifying TCR beta CDR3 regions. HTBI primers were employed in a first-round RT-PCR of the TCR CDR3. One entry per CDR3 protein results from TCRdb running MiXCR on the multiplex PCR reads. In the table there are about 510,000 distinct CDR3 sequences, over 35% of which are singletons.

V is TRBV20-1 and J is TRBJ2-5; TRBD2 matches 12 bases. This TCR came from an adult woman with Graves' disease, either hyperthyroidism or ophthalmopathy (not recorded which). The sequencing input was peripheral blood or thyroid tissue (not recorded which). The CDR3 coding sequence is TGCAGTGCTAGAGACCGGACTAGCGGGAAGTGGGAGACCCAGTACTTC. It translates to CSARDRTSGKWETQYF.